Reported below is one T cell receptor (beta chain). The antigen is not known. The sample is drawn from a study of identical twins' blood T cells. Libraries were made from RNA as TCR cDNA, using a modified protocol. Each CDR3 protein gets one entry after TCRdb re-called the 5' RACE reads with MiXCR. The sample lists 350,000 to 400,000 distinct CDR3 sequences, 25% to 35% occurring once. The donors were healthy female monozygous twins, three pairs in total. Germline CDR1 and CDR2: PRHDT and FYEKMQ (reference sequence). Trimming cost V 4 bases and J 4 bases, with 8 bases left between them. The CDR3 totals 13 residues. Study-wide points: Mainly, cloneset size products determined shared clonotypes, twins included.

The J gene is TRBJ1-3, the V gene TRBV13; D unclear. The sequence came from a woman aged 18-50 years in good health. Sequencing was carried out using PBMCs. As DNA, the CDR3 is TGTGCCAGCAGCTCGGAAGGGGGAAACACCATATATTTT. Protein sequence: CASSSEGGNTIYF.